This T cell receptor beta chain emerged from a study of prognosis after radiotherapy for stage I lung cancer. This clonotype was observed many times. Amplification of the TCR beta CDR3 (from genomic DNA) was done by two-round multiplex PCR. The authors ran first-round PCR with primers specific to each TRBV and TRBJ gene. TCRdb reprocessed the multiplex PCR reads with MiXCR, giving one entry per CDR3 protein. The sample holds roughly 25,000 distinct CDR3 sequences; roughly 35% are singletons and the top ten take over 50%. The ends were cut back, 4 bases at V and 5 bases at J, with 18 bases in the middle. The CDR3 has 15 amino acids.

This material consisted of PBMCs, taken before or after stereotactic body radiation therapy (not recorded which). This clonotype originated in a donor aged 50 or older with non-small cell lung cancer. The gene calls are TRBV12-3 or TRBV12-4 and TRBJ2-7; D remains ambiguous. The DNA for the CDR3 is TGTGCCAGCAGTTCCCGGAACCTCCCCGGCGACGAGCAGTACTTC. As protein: CASSSRNLPGDEQYF.